The sequence of this T cell receptor beta chain was determined in a study of blood T cell repertoires in COVID-19. Clones were sequenced by immunoSEQ multiplex PCR, and TCRdb holds only the in-frame ones, with some missing. Among roughly 70,000 clones listed, more than 90% were seen once. This CDR3 region has 13 residues. V and J are TRBV12-1 and TRBJ2-5; the table calls TRBD2, which could not be checked here. TRBV12-1 is an annotated pseudogene. Sequencing was carried out using peripheral blood. This receptor was obtained from a human donor with active COVID-19. The donor label of this sample is uncertain. The CDR3 spells CASSPPGGETQYF. The DNA of the CDR3 is TGTGCCAGCAGCCCCCCGGGAGGCGAGACCCAGTACTTC.